This TCR beta chain was captured in a study of shared clonotypes between healthy human individuals. In regard to this clone: Other DNA sequences in this specimen translate into the identical CDR3.

Clones were sequenced by immunoSEQ multiplex PCR, and TCRdb holds only the in-frame ones, with some missing. The table includes 2 million to 2.5 million clones, 85% to 95% detected once. Germline CDR1 reads SGDLS; CDR2 reads YYNGEE. The germline V and J ends were trimmed by 0 bases and 1 base, with 9 bases remaining between them. This CDR3 is built from 15 residues. Material: naive CD4+ T cells from PBMCs. Subset: CD45RA+ positively selected. This TCR derives from a man aged 18 to 29 in good health. Some clones in this sample may be carry-over from other donors' samples. The rearrangement joins TRBV9 to TRBJ2-3; the D gene could be TRBD1 or TRBD2 (5 bases each). The CDR3 nucleotides are TGTGCCAGCAGCGTAGAAGGGACGCGCACAGATACGCAGTATTTT. It specifies CASSVEGTRTDTQYF.